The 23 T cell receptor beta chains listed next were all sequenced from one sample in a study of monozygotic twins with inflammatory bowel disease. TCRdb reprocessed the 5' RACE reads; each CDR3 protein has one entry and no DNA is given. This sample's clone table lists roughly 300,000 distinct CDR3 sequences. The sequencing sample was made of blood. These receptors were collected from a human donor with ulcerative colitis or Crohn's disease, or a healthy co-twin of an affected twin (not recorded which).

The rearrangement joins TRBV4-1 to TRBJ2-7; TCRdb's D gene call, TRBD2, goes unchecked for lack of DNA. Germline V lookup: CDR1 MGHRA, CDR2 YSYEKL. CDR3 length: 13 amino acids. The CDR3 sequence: CASSQDSPAEQYF.

CDR3 region: CASCGPEGDSPLHF. The V and J genes are TRBV12-3 or TRBV12-4 and TRBJ1-6; the D call from TCRdb, TRBD1, cannot be confirmed without DNA. The CDR3 length is 14 residues.

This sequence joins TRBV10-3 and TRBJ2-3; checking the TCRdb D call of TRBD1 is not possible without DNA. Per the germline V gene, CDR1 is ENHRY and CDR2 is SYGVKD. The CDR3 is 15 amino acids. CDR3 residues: CAISLRGPRADTQYF.

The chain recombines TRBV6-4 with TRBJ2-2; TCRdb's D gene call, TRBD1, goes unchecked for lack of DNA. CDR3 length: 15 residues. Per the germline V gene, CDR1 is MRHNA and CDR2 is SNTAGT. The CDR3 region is CASSDGDRDTGELFF.

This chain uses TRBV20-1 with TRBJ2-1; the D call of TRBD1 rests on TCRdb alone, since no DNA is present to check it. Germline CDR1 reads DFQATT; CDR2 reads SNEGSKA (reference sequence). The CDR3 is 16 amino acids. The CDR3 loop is CAGAHRKQGVFNEQFF.

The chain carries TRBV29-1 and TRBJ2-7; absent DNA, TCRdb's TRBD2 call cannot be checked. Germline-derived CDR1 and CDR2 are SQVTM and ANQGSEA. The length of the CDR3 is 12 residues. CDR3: CSSQGLAGEQYF.

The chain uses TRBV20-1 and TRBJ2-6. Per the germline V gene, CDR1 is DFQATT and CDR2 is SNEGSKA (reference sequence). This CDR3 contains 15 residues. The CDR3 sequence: CSARDHRPGANVLTF.

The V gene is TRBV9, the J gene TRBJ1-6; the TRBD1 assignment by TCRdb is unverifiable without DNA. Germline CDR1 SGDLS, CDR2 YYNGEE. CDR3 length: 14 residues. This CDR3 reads CASSVTGVNSPLHF.

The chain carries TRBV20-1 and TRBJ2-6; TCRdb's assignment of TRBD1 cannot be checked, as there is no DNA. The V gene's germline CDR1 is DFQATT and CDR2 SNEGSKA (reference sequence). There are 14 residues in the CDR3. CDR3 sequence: CSADTGAGANVLTF.

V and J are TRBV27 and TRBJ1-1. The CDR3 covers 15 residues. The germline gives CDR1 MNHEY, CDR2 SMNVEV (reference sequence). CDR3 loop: CASSLIQSGPIEAFF.

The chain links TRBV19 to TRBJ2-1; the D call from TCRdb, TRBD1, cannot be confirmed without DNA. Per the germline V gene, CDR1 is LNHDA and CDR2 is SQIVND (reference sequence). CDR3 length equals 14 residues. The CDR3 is CASSTPTGQSSRFF.

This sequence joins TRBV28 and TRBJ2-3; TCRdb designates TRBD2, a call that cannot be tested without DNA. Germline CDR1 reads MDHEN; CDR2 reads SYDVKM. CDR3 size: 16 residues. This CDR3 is CASSLLLAGSTDTQYF.

The CDR3 sequence: CASSFSSLDTETFF. The chain recombines TRBV5-1 with TRBJ1-1. The length of the CDR3 is 14 residues. The germline V gene encodes CDR1 SGHRS and CDR2 YFSETQ.

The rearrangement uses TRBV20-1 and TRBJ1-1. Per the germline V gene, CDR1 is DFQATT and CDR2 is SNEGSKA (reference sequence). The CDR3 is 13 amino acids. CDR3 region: CSASLRKNTEAFF.

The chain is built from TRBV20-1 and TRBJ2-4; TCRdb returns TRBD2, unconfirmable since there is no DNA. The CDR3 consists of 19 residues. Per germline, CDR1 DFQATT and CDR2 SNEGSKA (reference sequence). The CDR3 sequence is CSAPPTSGRAAGTKNIQYF.

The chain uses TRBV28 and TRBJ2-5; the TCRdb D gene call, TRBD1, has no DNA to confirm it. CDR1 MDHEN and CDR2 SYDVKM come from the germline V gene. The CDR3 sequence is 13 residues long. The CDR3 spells CVAGTGGLETQYF.

The CDR3 is CASSPRKGQVLPGANVLTF. V usage is TRBV9 and J usage is TRBJ2-6; as DNA is missing, the TRBD2 call by TCRdb cannot be tested. The CDR3 has 19 amino acids. The V gene's germline CDR1 is SGDLS and CDR2 YYNGEE.

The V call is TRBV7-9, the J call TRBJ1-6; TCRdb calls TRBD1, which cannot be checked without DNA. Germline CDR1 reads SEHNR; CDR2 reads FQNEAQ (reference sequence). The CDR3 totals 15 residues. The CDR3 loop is CASSSGQASNSPLHF.

CDR3 region: CAISESASSTDTQYF. The chain has TRBV10-3 and TRBJ2-3. CDR1 is ENHRY and CDR2 is SYGVKD in the germline V gene. The CDR3 has 15 residues.

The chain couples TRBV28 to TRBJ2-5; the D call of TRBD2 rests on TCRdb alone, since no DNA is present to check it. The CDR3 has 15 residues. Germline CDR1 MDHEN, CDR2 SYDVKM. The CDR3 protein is CASTYSGSGGETQYF.

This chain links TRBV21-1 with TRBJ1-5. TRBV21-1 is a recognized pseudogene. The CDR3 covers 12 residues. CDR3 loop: CASSPTNQPQHF.

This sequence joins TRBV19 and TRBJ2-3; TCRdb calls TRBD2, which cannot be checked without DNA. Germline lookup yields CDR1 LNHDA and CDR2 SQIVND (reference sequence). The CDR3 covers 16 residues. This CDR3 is CASSPQSSGGTDTQYF. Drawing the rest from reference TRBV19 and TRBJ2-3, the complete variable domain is DGGITQSPKYLFRKEGQNVTLSCEQNLNHDAMYWYRQDPGQGLRLIYYSQIVNDFQKGDIAEGYSVSREKKESFPLTVTSAQKNPTAFYLCASSPQSSGGTDTQYFGPGTRLTVL.

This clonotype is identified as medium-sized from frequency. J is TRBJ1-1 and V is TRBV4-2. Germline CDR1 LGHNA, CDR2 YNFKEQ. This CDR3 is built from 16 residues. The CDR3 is CASSQDRGSGSTEAFF.